This is a list of T cell receptor beta chains from one sample in a study of early T cells in non-severe SARS-CoV-2 infection. One entry per CDR3 protein, called by TCRdb with MiXCR from the 5' RACE reads. The profile shows some 80,000 distinct CDR3 sequences, about 10% of them singletons. This specimen consisted of whole blood, obtained at baseline. These receptors were collected from an adult who was a healthcare worker with PCR-confirmed SARS-CoV-2 infection or an uninfected control (not recorded which). Each CDR3 is given with its conserved first and last residue. Each record gives: clone size, D gene, V gene, CDR3 length, J gene, CDR3 DNA, CDR3 protein. D genes are given only for firm matches. Clone size is shown for a subset of rows, as once, few, many or a class of expanded clone.

few	NA	TRBV5-1	18	TRBJ2-6	TGCGCCAGCACCCTTTGGGGGAAACCCAGCTCTGGGGCCAACGTCCTGACTTTC	CASTLWGKPSSGANVLTF
NA	NA	TRBV28	17	TRBJ2-7	TGTGCCAGCAGTTTTTCCCCGTCGCGGGCCAGCTCCTACGAGCAGTACTTC	CASSFSPSRASSYEQYF
many	TRBD2	TRBV28	15	TRBJ2-7	TGTGCCAGCAGTTTAAGGAGCGGGGTACCCTACGAGCAGTACTTC	CASSLRSGVPYEQYF
few	TRBD1	TRBV5-1	14	TRBJ2-4	TGCGCCAGCAGCGTAGGGGGCGCGGAAAACATTCAGTACTTC	CASSVGGAENIQYF
few	NA	TRBV10-3	14	TRBJ2-7	TGTGCCATCAGCACGTCAGGGAGGTCCTACGAGCAGTACTTC	CAISTSGRSYEQYF
NA	TRBD2	TRBV28	15	TRBJ2-3	TGTGCCAGCAGTTTTGAAACGGGAGGTACAGATACGCAGTATTTT	CASSFETGGTDTQYF
NA	NA	TRBV5-4	13	TRBJ2-3	TGTGCCAGCAGCCGGACGACCACAGATACGCAGTATTTT	CASSRTTTDTQYF
many	TRBD1	TRBV14	16	TRBJ2-3	TGTGCCAGCAGCCAAGATCAGAACAGGGGTGCAGATACGCAGTATTTT	CASSQDQNRGADTQYF
few	TRBD2	TRBV7-2	17	TRBJ2-2	TGTGCCAGCACCAAGATGGGGGAGGGCCTGAACACCGGGGAGCTGTTTTTT	CASTKMGEGLNTGELFF
few	TRBD1	TRBV2	14	TRBJ1-6	TGTGCCAGCAGTCGGACAGGGGAAAATTCACCCCTCCACTTT	CASSRTGENSPLHF
many	TRBD2	TRBV27	15	TRBJ2-5	TGTGCCAGCAGTCCAGAGACTAGCGGGAGGGAGACCCAGTACTTC	CASSPETSGRETQYF